These T cell receptor beta chains were read from a single sample in a study of blood T cells in healthy people across ages. TCRdb called the 5' RACE reads again in MiXCR, with one record for every CDR3 protein. This sample has roughly 1.5 million distinct CDR3 sequences, with roughly two fifths found just once. The sample was blood. These TCRs come from a young woman in good health. The CDR3 runs from the conserved cysteine through the conserved F or W. D genes are given only for firm matches. Clone size is shown for a subset of rows, as once, few, many or a class of expanded clone.

CDR3nt | CDR3aa | j_gene | d_gene | v_gene | abundance
TGTGCCATCAGTGTTAACAACAATGAGCAGTTCTTC | CAISVNNNEQFF | TRBJ2-1 | . | TRBV10-3 | .
TGTGCCAGCAGGCCGACAGGGAATAATTCACCCCTCCACTTT | CASRPTGNNSPLHF | TRBJ1-6 | TRBD1 | TRBV7-2 | few
. | CASSFLAAQYF | TRBJ2-7 | . | TRBV28 | .
TGCAGTGCTCAGGGACTAGCGGGCACCTACAATGAGCAGTTCTTC | CSAQGLAGTYNEQFF | TRBJ2-1 | TRBD2 | TRBV20-1 | .
TGCAGTGCTAGTCCTTGGGGTGAGCAGTTCTTC | CSASPWGEQFF | TRBJ2-1 | . | TRBV20-1 | .
TGCAGCGTCCGGCTCTCCGGCGTTGAGCAGTTCTTC | CSVRLSGVEQFF | TRBJ2-1 | . | TRBV29-1 | few
TGCGCCAGCAGCCCGAATTTAGTTGGGCAAGAGACCCAGTACTTC | CASSPNLVGQETQYF | TRBJ2-5 | . | TRBV5-1 | .
TGTGCCAACAAACTAATAGGGCCGACGGAAAAACTGTTTTTT | CANKLIGPTEKLFF | TRBJ1-4 | . | TRBV12-3/TRBV12-4 | .
TGTGCCAGCAGTCCCTCCTCCCGTTACGAGCAGTACTTC | CASSPSSRYEQYF | TRBJ2-7 | . | TRBV12-3/TRBV12-4 | .
TGTGCCAGCAGTTCTAGGGGCCTTAATGGCTACACCTTC | CASSSRGLNGYTF | TRBJ1-2 | . | TRBV12-3/TRBV12-4 | .
TGTGCCAGCAGTCAAGGACAGAAGTATGGCTACACCTTC | CASSQGQKYGYTF | TRBJ1-2 | . | TRBV12-3/TRBV12-4 | .
TGTGCCAGCAGTTGGGCCAGGTACAATGAGCAGTTCTTC | CASSWARYNEQFF | TRBJ2-1 | . | TRBV27 | few
TGTGCCAGCAGGCGGGACAGGGTTTGGGGTGGCTACACCTTC | CASRRDRVWGGYTF | TRBJ1-2 | TRBD1 | TRBV12-3/TRBV12-4 | .
TGTGCCAGCAGCCCTCGGGACCCGAGGAGCTCCTACAATGAGCAGTTCTTC | CASSPRDPRSSYNEQFF | TRBJ2-1 | . | TRBV7-9 | .
TGTGCCAGCAGCTTAGCGAAGGGACAGGACCATGGCTACACCTTC | CASSLAKGQDHGYTF | TRBJ1-2 | TRBD1 | TRBV7-2 | few
TGTGCCAGCAGCGACACAGGGAAGGATAGATATGGCTACACCTTC | CASSDTGKDRYGYTF | TRBJ1-2 | . | TRBV9 | .
TGCAGTGCTAGAAAGACAGGGGGCAGGTACGAGCAGTACTTC | CSARKTGGRYEQYF | TRBJ2-7 | TRBD1 | TRBV20-1 | .
TGTGCCAGCAGTGACCGGGACGCGCTAATCTCCTACGAGCAGTACTTC | CASSDRDALISYEQYF | TRBJ2-7 | . | TRBV25-1 | many
TGTGCCACCAGCAGAGAACCTAACTATGGCTACACCTTC | CATSREPNYGYTF | TRBJ1-2 | . | TRBV15 | many
TGTGCCAGCAGGCGGGAGCACAATGAGCAGTTCTTC | CASRREHNEQFF | TRBJ2-1 | TRBD2 | TRBV27 | .
TGCGCCAGCAGAGGGCCATCCGACAATGAGCAGTACTTC | CASRGPSDNEQYF | TRBJ2-7 | . | TRBV5-1 | .
TGTGCCAGCAGCCCTAGAGGCGGGAGAAGACTAGCGAGATTAATCATCTACAATGAGCAGTTCTTC | CASSPRGGRRLARLIIYNEQFF | TRBJ2-1 | TRBD2 | TRBV7-8 | few
TGTGCCAGCAGTTTTGCTAGCGGGCCTTACAATGAGCAGTTCTTC | CASSFASGPYNEQFF | TRBJ2-1 | TRBD2 | TRBV27 | .
TGTGCCAGCAACCACCATCCGCAGTACTTC | CASNHHPQYF | TRBJ2-7 | . | TRBV28 | few
TGTGCCAGCGAACCCTACCCGGGACTAGCGAACAATGAGCAGTTCTTC | CASEPYPGLANNEQFF | TRBJ2-1 | TRBD2 | TRBV27 | few
TGTGCCACCAGCAGAGATCGAGGGGCCGCAACCTACAATGAGCAGTTCTTC | CATSRDRGAATYNEQFF | TRBJ2-1 | . | TRBV15 | few
TGTGCCAGCAGTTTAGGGGCGGGGCATGGCTACACCTTC | CASSLGAGHGYTF | TRBJ1-2 | . | TRBV6-5 | .
TGCGCCAGCAGACTGACTAGCGGGAAGGGAAATGAGCAGTTCTTC | CASRLTSGKGNEQFF | TRBJ2-1 | TRBD2 | TRBV4-1 | .
TGCAGCGTTGCTCTAGGGCCCTCCTACGAGCAGTACTTC | CSVALGPSYEQYF | TRBJ2-7 | . | TRBV29-1 | .
TGTGCCAGCGGGTCTATTCTATACGAGCAGTACTTC | CASGSILYEQYF | TRBJ2-7 | . | TRBV6-5 | .
TGTGCCAGCTCACCGTGGACTAGCGGGGGCCACGAGCAGTACTTC | CASSPWTSGGHEQYF | TRBJ2-7 | TRBD2 | TRBV18 | once
TGTGCCCACGGGACAGTCTATAATTCACCCCTCCACTTT | CAHGTVYNSPLHF | TRBJ1-6 | TRBD1 | TRBV28 | .
TGTGCCAGCAGCTTCCGGGTTCTTCGCGGCTACACCTTC | CASSFRVLRGYTF | TRBJ1-2 | . | TRBV7-2 | .
TGTGCCAGCAGCCTGATACAGGGGGCGTATGAGCAGTTCTTC | CASSLIQGAYEQFF | TRBJ2-1 | TRBD1 | TRBV7-9 | .
TGCAGCGCCGGGTGGAACTACGAGCAGTACTTC | CSAGWNYEQYF | TRBJ2-7 | . | TRBV29-1 | .
TGCGCCTGCAGCCCCAGGGTCAATGAGCAGTTCTTC | CACSPRVNEQFF | TRBJ2-1 | . | TRBV23-1 | .
TGTGCCAGCAGCCCGGGGGGGGGTTTTGCTGAAGCTTTCTTT | CASSPGGGFAEAFF | TRBJ1-1 | . | TRBV11-2 | once
TGTGCCAGCAGCCAGATTGGTATGGGAACAGGCAGTCAGCCCCAGCATTTT | CASSQIGMGTGSQPQHF | TRBJ1-5 | . | TRBV4-2 | few
TGTGCCAGCAGCTTTACAAGGGGGCGAGTTCAGCCCCAGCATTTT | CASSFTRGRVQPQHF | TRBJ1-5 | TRBD1 | TRBV7-8 | .
TGTGCCACCAGGGCGGGAGATTACTCCTACAATGAGCAGTACTTC | CATRAGDYSYNEQYF | TRBJ2-7 | TRBD2 | TRBV24-1 | few
TGTGCCAGCAGTATTACGGGACAGGGGCATGAGACCCAGTACTTC | CASSITGQGHETQYF | TRBJ2-5 | TRBD1 | TRBV6-6 | .
TGTGCCTGGAGTATCCATCCCGGGACAGGGGGATGGTTAGCCAAAAACATTCAGTACTTC | CAWSIHPGTGGWLAKNIQYF | TRBJ2-4 | TRBD1 | TRBV30 | few
TGTGCCAGCAGTGCAGAATCCGGGGGCCGCAATCAGCCCCAGCATTTT | CASSAESGGRNQPQHF | TRBJ1-5 | . | TRBV12-3/TRBV12-4 | few
TGTGCCAGCAGTTTTTCCCGGGGTCAGCCCCAGCATTTT | CASSFSRGQPQHF | TRBJ1-5 | . | TRBV12-3/TRBV12-4 | few
TGTGCCAGCAGCTCGCCCGGGACAGGGATATACGAGCAGTACTTC | CASSSPGTGIYEQYF | TRBJ2-7 | TRBD1 | TRBV7-6 | .
TGCAGTGCTAGAGCTATCGGGGGCGCCTTGGGTGAAAAACTGTTTTTT | CSARAIGGALGEKLFF | TRBJ1-4 | . | TRBV20-1 | .
TGTGCAGGGGGGACTAGCGACACAGATACGCAGTATTTT | CAGGTSDTDTQYF | TRBJ2-3 | TRBD2 | TRBV6-1 | .
TGCAGTGCTAGCGGGAGGGCCTGGTACGAGCAGTACTTC | CSASGRAWYEQYF | TRBJ2-7 | TRBD2 | TRBV20-1 | few
TGTGCCATCAGTGAGCCATTAGCGGTTGGGCTTAATGAGCAGTTCTTC | CAISEPLAVGLNEQFF | TRBJ2-1 | . | TRBV10-3 | .
TGTGCCAGCAGCGAAGGGTTCGGGGAGGGTGAGCAGTTCTTC | CASSEGFGEGEQFF | TRBJ2-1 | TRBD2 | TRBV11-2 | .
TGTGCCACCAGTGACCTGGGACAGTCACTAGATACGCAGTATTTT | CATSDLGQSLDTQYF | TRBJ2-3 | TRBD1 | TRBV24-1 | few
TGTGCCAGCAGCATGACAGGGGGAGTAAAACTGTTTTTT | CASSMTGGVKLFF | TRBJ1-4 | TRBD1 | TRBV7-2 | .
TGTGCCAGCAGGGTCAGCTCTGGGGCCAACGTCCTGACTTTC | CASRVSSGANVLTF | TRBJ2-6 | . | TRBV12-3/TRBV12-4 | .
TGCGCCAGCAGCTTCCAGACCGGGACTTCAATGTACGAGCAGTACTTC | CASSFQTGTSMYEQYF | TRBJ2-7 | . | TRBV5-1 | .